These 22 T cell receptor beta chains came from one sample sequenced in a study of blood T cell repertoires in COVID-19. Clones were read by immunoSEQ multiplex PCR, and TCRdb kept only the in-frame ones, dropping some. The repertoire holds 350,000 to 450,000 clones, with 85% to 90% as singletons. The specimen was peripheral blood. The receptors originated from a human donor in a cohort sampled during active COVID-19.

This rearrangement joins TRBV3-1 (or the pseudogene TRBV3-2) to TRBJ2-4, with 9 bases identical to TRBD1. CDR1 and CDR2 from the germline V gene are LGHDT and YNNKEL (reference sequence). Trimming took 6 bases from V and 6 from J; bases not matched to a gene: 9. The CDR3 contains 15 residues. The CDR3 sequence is CASSHDRGYRNIQYF. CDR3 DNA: TGTGCCAGCAGTCATGACAGGGGGTATAGAAACATTCAGTACTTC.

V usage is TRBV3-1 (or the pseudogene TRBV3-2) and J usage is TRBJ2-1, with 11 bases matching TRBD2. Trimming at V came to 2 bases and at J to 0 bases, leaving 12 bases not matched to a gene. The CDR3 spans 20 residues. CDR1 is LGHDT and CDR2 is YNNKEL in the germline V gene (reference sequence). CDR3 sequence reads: CASSQPLAGGHISSYNEQFF. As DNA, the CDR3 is TGTGCCAGCAGCCAACCGCTAGCGGGGGGCCACATTAGCTCCTACAATGAGCAGTTCTTC.

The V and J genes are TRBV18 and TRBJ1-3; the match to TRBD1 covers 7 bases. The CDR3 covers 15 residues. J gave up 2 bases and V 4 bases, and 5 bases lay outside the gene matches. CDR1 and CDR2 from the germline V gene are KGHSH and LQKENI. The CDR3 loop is CASSLDRDTGNTIYF. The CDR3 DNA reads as TGTGCCAGCTCACTCGACAGGGACACTGGAAACACCATATATTTT.

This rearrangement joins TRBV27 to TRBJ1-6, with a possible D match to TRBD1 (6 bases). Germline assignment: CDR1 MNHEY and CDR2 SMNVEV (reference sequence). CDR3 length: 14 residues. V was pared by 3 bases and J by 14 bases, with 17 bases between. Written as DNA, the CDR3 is TGTGCCAGCAGTTTCTTCGCGGGGGCCTCCTCCCTCCACTTT. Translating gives CASSFFAGASSLHF.

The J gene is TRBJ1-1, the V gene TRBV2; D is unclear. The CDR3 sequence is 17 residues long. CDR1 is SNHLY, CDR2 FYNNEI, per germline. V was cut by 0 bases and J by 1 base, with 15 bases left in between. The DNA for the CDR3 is TGTGCCAGCAGTGAAGCGGGGAGGGTAGGAGGGAACACTGAAGCTTTCTTT. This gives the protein CASSEAGRVGGNTEAFF.

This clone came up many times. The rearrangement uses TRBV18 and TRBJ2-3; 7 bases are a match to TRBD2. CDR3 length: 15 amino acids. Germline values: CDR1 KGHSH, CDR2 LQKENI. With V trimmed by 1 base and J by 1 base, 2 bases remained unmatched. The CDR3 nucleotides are TGTGCCAGCTCACCACAGAGCGGGGGCACAGATACGCAGTATTTT. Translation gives CASSPQSGGTDTQYF.

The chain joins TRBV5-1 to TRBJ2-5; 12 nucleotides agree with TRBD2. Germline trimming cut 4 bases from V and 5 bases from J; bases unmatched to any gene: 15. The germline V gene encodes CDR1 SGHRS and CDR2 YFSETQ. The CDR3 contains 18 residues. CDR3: CASSRLGGLAGGKETQYF. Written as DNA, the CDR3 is TGCGCCAGCAGCCGCCTAGGGGGTCTAGCGGGAGGGAAGGAGACCCAGTACTTC. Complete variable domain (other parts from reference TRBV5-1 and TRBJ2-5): KAGVTQTPRYLIKTRGQQVTLSCSPISGHRSVSWYQQTPGQGLQFLFEYFSETQRNKGNFPGRFSGRQFSNSRSEMNVSTLELGDSALYLCASSRLGGLAGGKETQYFGPGTRLLVL.

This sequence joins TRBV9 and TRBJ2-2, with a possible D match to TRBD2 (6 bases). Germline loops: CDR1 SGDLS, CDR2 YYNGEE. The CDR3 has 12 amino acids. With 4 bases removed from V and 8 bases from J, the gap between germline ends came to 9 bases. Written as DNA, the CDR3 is TGTGCCAGCAGCCCACGGGGGGGGGAGCTGTTTTTT. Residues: CASSPRGGELFF.

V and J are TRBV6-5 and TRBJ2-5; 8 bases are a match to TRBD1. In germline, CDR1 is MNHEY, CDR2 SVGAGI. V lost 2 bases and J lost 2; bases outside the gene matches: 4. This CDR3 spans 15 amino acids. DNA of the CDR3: TGTGCCAGCAGTTACCATCAGGGGGCTCAAGAGACCCAGTACTTC. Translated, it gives CASSYHQGAQETQYF.

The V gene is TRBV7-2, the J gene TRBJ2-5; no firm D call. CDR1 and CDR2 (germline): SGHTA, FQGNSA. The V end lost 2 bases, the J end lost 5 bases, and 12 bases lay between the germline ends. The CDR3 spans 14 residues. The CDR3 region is CASSLSGRRETQYF. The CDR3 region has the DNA TGTGCCAGCAGCTTATCGGGTAGGCGGGAGACCCAGTACTTC.

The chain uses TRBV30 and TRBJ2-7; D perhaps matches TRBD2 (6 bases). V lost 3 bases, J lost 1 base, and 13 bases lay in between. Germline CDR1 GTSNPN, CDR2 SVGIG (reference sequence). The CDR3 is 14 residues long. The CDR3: CAWRKEGLSYEQYF. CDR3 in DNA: TGTGCCTGGAGGAAGGAGGGGTTGTCCTACGAGCAGTACTTC.

CDR3 nucleotides: TGTGCCAGCAGCTTAGGCGGCGACAACCAAGAGACCCAGTACTTC. It specifies CASSLGGDNQETQYF. This chain connects TRBV13 to TRBJ2-5; no clear D. Germline V gives CDR1 PRHDT, CDR2 FYEKMQ (reference sequence). This CDR3 has 15 residues. The V end was cut by 0 bases, the J end by 0 bases, with 8 bases between.

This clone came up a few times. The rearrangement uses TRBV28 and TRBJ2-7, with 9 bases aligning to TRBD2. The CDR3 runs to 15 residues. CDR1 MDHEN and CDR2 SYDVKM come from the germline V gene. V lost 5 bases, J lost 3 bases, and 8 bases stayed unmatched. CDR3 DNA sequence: TGTGCCAGCAGTCCCTATGGTAGCGGGAGCTACGAGCAGTACTTC. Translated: CASSPYGSGSYEQYF.

In DNA form, the CDR3 reads TGTGCCATCAGTGAGTCTCAATCTATTCTAGCCAAAAACATTCAGTACTTC. Its protein is CAISESQSILAKNIQYF. The chain has TRBV10-3 and TRBJ2-4; D not certain. The germline V and J ends were trimmed by 0 bases and 0 bases, with 12 bases remaining between them. The germline V gene encodes CDR1 ENHRY and CDR2 SYGVKD. This CDR3 is 17 amino acids long.

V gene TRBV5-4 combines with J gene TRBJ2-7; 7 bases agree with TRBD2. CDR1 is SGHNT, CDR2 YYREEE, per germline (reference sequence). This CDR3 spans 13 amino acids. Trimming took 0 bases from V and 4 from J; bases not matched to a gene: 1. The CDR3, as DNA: TGTGCCAGCAGCTTGGATAGCGGGTACGAGCAGTACTTC. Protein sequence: CASSLDSGYEQYF. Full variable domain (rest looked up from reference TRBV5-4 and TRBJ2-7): ETGVTQSPTHLIKTRGQQVTLRCSSQSGHNTVSWYQQALGQGPQFIFQYYREEENGRGNFPPRFSGLQFPNYSSELNVNALELDDSALYLCASSLDSGYEQYFGPGTRLTVT.

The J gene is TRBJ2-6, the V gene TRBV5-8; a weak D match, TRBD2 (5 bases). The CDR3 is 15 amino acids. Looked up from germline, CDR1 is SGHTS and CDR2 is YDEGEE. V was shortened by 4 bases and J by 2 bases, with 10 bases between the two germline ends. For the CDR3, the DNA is TGTGCCAGCAGCAGAGGGTTTACTGGGGCCAACGTCCTGACTTTC. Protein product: CASSRGFTGANVLTF.

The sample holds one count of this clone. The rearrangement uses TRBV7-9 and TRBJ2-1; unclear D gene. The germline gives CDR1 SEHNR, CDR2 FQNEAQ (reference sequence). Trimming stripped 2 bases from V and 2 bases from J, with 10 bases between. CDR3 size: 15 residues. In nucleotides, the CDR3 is TGTGCCAGCAGCTTAAGGAGAGCCCCCTACAATGAGCAGTTCTTC. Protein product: CASSLRRAPYNEQFF.

The CDR3 sequence is CASSSRTSDNEQFF. The CDR3 DNA sequence: TGTGCCAGCAGTTCCCGGACTAGCGACAATGAGCAGTTCTTC. The rearrangement joins TRBV6-5 to TRBJ2-1; 9 bases match TRBD2. V lost 4 bases and J lost 5; bases outside the gene matches: 3. The germline V gene has CDR1 MNHEY and CDR2 SVGAGI. This CDR3 comprises 14 residues.

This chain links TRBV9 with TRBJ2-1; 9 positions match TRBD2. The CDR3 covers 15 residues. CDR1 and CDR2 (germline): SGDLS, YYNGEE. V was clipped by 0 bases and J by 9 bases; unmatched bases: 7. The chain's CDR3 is CASSVEASGNAEQFF. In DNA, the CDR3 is TGTGCCAGCAGCGTAGAGGCTAGCGGGAACGCTGAGCAGTTCTTC.

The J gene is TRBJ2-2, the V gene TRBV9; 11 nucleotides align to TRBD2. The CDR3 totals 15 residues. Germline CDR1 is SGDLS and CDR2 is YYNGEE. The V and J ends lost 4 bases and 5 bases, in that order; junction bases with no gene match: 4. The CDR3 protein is CASSPPSGRTGELFF. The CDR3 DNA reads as TGTGCCAGCAGCCCACCTAGCGGGAGGACCGGGGAGCTGTTTTTT.

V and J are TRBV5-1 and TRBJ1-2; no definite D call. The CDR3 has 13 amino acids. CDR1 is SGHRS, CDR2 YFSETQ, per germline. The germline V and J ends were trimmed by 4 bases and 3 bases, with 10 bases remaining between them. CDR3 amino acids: CASSREDYYGYTF. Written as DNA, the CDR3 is TGCGCCAGCAGCAGGGAGGATTACTATGGCTACACCTTC. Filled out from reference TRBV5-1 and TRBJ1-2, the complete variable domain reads KAGVTQTPRYLIKTRGQQVTLSCSPISGHRSVSWYQQTPGQGLQFLFEYFSETQRNKGNFPGRFSGRQFSNSRSEMNVSTLELGDSALYLCASSREDYYGYTFGSGTRLTVV.

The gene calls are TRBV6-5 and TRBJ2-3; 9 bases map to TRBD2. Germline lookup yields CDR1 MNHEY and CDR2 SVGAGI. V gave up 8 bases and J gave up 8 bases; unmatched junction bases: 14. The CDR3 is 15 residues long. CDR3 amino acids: CASRGMREGLGTQYF. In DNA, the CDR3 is TGTGCCAGCCGGGGTATGCGGGAGGGCCTTGGTACGCAGTATTTT.